This T cell receptor (beta chain) comes out of a study of blood T cell repertoires in COVID-19. Study background: Researchers got acute and convalescent COVID-19 samples from the United States, Italy and Spain. PBMCs, B-cell-depleted T cells, or T cells provided the cDNA or gDNA that made up the material.

Only in-frame clones appear in the TCRdb table, and some are missing; sequencing was by immunoSEQ multiplex PCR. The sample gives around 200,000 clones, 85% to 90% of which show up once; over 1% is in the top ten. Those enrolled, adults aged 18 to 89 years, came from about 24 US areas. The length of the CDR3 is 16 residues. Looked up from germline, CDR1 is MDHEN and CDR2 is SYDVKM. The J segment lost 5 bases and the V segment lost 5 bases, leaving 11 bases of the junction unmatched. This sequence originates from a man aged 30 to 45 who had recovered from COVID-19. Source material: PBMCs or T cells enriched from blood (not recorded which). The chain joins TRBV28 to TRBJ1-5, with 8 nucleotides matching TRBD1. CDR3 coding DNA: TGTGCCAGCAGTCGACCGGACAGGGTCGGGGATCAGCCCCAGCATTTT. This codes for CASSRPDRVGDQPQHF.